The rows below give T cell receptor beta chains drawn from one sample of a study of CD8 T cells in ankylosing spondylitis. TCRdb reprocessed the 5' RACE reads with MiXCR, giving one entry per CDR3 protein. The table includes some 140,000 distinct CDR3 sequences, more than 15% detected once. The source material was blood, either unsorted or a sorted T cell fraction (not recorded which). The receptors derive from a male donor with ankylosing spondylitis. The CDR3 runs from the conserved cysteine through the conserved F or W. D genes are given only for firm matches. Clone size is given for some rows only: seen once, a few or many times, or a class if the clone is expanded.

cdr3_length	v_call	j_call	d_call	clone_size	cdr3_nt	cdr3_aa
12	TRBV7-9	TRBJ1-2	.	many	TGTGCCAGCAGTTCCCCAGGACGAGGCTACACCTTC	CASSSPGRGYTF
15	TRBV12-3/TRBV12-4	TRBJ2-3	TRBD2	many	TGTGCCAGCCGTGCCCCCCGCGGGGAGGGAGATACGCAGTATTTT	CASRAPRGEGDTQYF
11	TRBV20-1	TRBJ2-2	.	.	TGCAGTGCTAGAGATATGGGGGAGCTGTTTTTT	CSARDMGELFF
15	TRBV27	TRBJ2-1	.	many	TGTGCCAGCAGTTTATCGGAGGGGGCCTACAATGAGCAGTTCTTC	CASSLSEGAYNEQFF
12	TRBV11-2	TRBJ1-6	.	.	TGTGCCAGCAGCCCGGGGTTATCACCCCTCCACTTT	CASSPGLSPLHF
16	TRBV5-1	TRBJ2-3	.	few	TGCGCCAGCAGCTTTGGGCCCCCACTCTACACAGATACGCAGTATTTT	CASSFGPPLYTDTQYF
15	TRBV5-1	TRBJ2-1	TRBD2	few	TGCGCCAGCAGCTTCACTAGCGGGAACTACAATGAGCAGTTCTTC	CASSFTSGNYNEQFF
15	TRBV20-1	TRBJ2-7	.	few	TGCAGTGCTAGAGATGAGGCAGGGGCCTCCTACGAGCAGTACTTC	CSARDEAGASYEQYF
20	TRBV12-3/TRBV12-4	TRBJ2-3	.	few	TGTGCCAGCAGTTTAGCTTCAGGAGTGGGCGTCCCCGCTAGCACAGATACGCAGTATTTT	CASSLASGVGVPASTDTQYF
15	TRBV27	TRBJ2-1	.	few	TGTGCCAGCAGCCGAGAAGGTAACTCCTACAATGAGCAGTTCTTC	CASSREGNSYNEQFF
16	TRBV4-2	TRBJ2-3	TRBD2	.	TGTGCCAGCAGCCCCCTTGGACGGGAGGCCACAGATACGCAGTATTTT	CASSPLGREATDTQYF
16	TRBV3-1	TRBJ2-5	.	.	TGTGCCAGCAGCCAAGTGGCAGGGACGGGGCAAGAGACCCAGTACTTC	CASSQVAGTGQETQYF
17	TRBV7-9	TRBJ1-1	.	.	TGTGCCAGCAGCCCCCCCACGTCGTTTGGCATGAACACTGAAGCTTTCTTT	CASSPPTSFGMNTEAFF
17	TRBV20-1	TRBJ2-3	.	.	TGCAGTGCTAGAGATCAGGGATTGCGGCCGAGCACAGATACGCAGTATTTT	CSARDQGLRPSTDTQYF
15	TRBV28	TRBJ2-1	TRBD1	.	TGTGCCAGCAGTTTTGCGGGGACAGGGATCAATGAGCAGTTCTTC	CASSFAGTGINEQFF
16	TRBV20-1	TRBJ2-1	TRBD2	.	TGCAGTGCTAGGTCCTCTCAGCGGGACTCCTACAATGAGCAGTTCTTC	CSARSSQRDSYNEQFF
14	TRBV6-2/TRBV6-3	TRBJ2-7	.	few	TGTGCCAGCACCCGGACCGGGAACAACTACGAGCAGTACTTC	CASTRTGNNYEQYF
13	TRBV19	TRBJ1-1	.	.	TGTGCCAGTAGTGTTCAGGGAAACACTGAAGCTTTCTTT	CASSVQGNTEAFF
17	TRBV11-2	TRBJ2-5	TRBD2	.	TGTGCCAGCAGCCTAATGTTAGCGGGATGGGGGGAAGAGACCCAGTACTTC	CASSLMLAGWGEETQYF
14	TRBV27	TRBJ2-7	.	.	TGTGCCAGCAGTTTTGGGGGAACTAGTTCGGTGCAGTACTTC	CASSFGGTSSVQYF
15	TRBV4-2	TRBJ2-1	TRBD2	few	TGTGCCAGCAGCCAAGGGGGAGGGCCGCAGAATGAGCAGTTCTTC	CASSQGGGPQNEQFF
14	TRBV3-1	TRBJ2-1	TRBD2	few	TGTGCCAGCAGCCAGACTAGCGGATACAATGAGCAGTTCTTC	CASSQTSGYNEQFF
12	TRBV7-9	TRBJ2-5	.	few	TGTGCCAGCAGGGGACCAGGGGAGACCCAGTACTTC	CASRGPGETQYF
15	TRBV5-1	TRBJ2-7	.	many	TGCGCCAGCAGCATTCCAACAGGGACGCCTTACGAGCAGTACTTC	CASSIPTGTPYEQYF
15	TRBV4-2	TRBJ2-3	.	few	TGTGCCAGCAGCCAAGAGGTTCAGGGTGAAGATACGCAGTATTTT	CASSQEVQGEDTQYF
16	TRBV6-1	TRBJ1-1	.	.	TGTGCCAGCAGCAAAGGCTCGGTCGGTGGTGACACTGAAGCTTTCTTT	CASSKGSVGGDTEAFF